The subject of this entry is one T cell receptor (beta chain). The antigen remains unidentified. The assay was immunoSEQ multiplex PCR, and TCRdb's table has in-frame clones only and misses some. The sample consists of around 300,000 clones, 87% of them appearing once. Trimming cost V 4 bases and J 0 bases, with 2 bases left between them. The CDR3 totals 11 residues. Germline V gene data show CDR1 as SGHRS and CDR2 as YFSETQ. The data were taken from a study of cytomegalovirus exposure and HLA in healthy donors. Whole-study results and caveats: The authors enumerated over 150 TCR beta chains as linked to cytomegalovirus. The majority of TCR sequences were rare, yet some public TCRs appeared in many donors.

The gene calls are TRBV5-1 and TRBJ2-7, with D hard to call. This receptor was obtained from a woman in her twenties or thirties in good health and CMV-seropositive. The sample comprised PBMCs. CDR3: CASSGSYEQYF. CDR3 nucleotide sequence: TGCGCCAGCAGCGGCTCCTACGAGCAGTACTTC.